This TCR beta chain emerged from a study of blood T cell repertoires in COVID-19. Turning to the study itself: PBMCs, B-cell-depleted T cells, or T cells were the source of the cDNA or gDNA that made up the material.

Method: immunoSEQ multiplex PCR; TCRdb's copy keeps in-frame clones and lacks some. The table lists 150,000 to 200,000 clones, roughly 83% of them singletons, with more than 7.5% in the top ten. Enrolled through a virtual design, the participants were between roughly 18 and 95 years of age and came from 24 US areas. Researchers sorted participants into cohorts using their self-reported clinical history. The CDR3 is made up of 14 amino acids. The germline gives CDR1 SQVTM, CDR2 ANQGSEA. V lost 4 bases to trimming and J lost 2 bases; unmatched junction nucleotides: 6. The chain carries TRBV29-1 and TRBJ2-3; TRBD1 agrees at 7 bases. Sequencing used PBMCs or T cells enriched from blood (not recorded which). This clonotype was sampled from a woman in her twenties or thirties who had recovered from COVID-19. CDR3 region: CSVGDRASTDTQYF. CDR3 coding DNA: TGCAGCGTTGGTGACAGGGCCTCCACAGATACGCAGTATTTT.